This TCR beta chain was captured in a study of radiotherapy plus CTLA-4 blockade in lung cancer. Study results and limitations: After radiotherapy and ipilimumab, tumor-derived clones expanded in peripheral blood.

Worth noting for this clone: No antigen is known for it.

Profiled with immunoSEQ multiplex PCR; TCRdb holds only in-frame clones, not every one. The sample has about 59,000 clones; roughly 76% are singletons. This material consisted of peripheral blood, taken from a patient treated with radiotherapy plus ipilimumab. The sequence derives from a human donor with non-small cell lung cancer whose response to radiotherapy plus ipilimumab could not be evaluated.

The CDR3 DNA reads as TGTGCCAGCAGTTACCCGACAGGGGGCTACACCTTC. It specifies CASSYPTGGYTF. The V gene is TRBV6-5, the J gene TRBJ1-2, with 7 bases aligning to TRBD1. Looked up from germline, CDR1 is MNHEY and CDR2 is SVGAGI. CDR3 length: 12 amino acids. V dropped 2 bases and J dropped 8; count of bases not matched to a gene: 2.